These 24 T cell receptor beta chains share one sample of origin, sequenced in a study of breast tumors, draining lymph nodes, adjacent tissues. MiXCR was run by TCRdb on the multiplex PCR reads, yielding one entry per CDR3 protein. Of 10,000 or so distinct CDR3 sequences in the sample, 40% to 50% are singletons; the top ten hold 14%. Material for sequencing was tumor-adjacent breast tissue. Receptors were obtained from a female donor with breast cancer. Some clones in this sample may be carry-over from other donors' samples.

This clonotype is classed as medium-sized. V usage is TRBV10-3 and J usage is TRBJ2-1; 8 bases agree with TRBD2. V shed 6 bases and J 7 bases; nucleotides not matched to a gene: 17. The CDR3 is made up of 17 amino acids. Germline assignment: CDR1 ENHRY and CDR2 SYGVKD. The CDR3 here is CAIRQNPPRGGVNEQFF. The CDR3 region has the DNA TGTGCCATCAGGCAAAATCCCCCTCGGGGGGGCGTAAATGAGCAGTTCTTC.

By proportion, this clonotype is medium-sized. This chain uses TRBV5-1 with TRBJ2-2; D unresolved. Germline CDR1 SGHRS, CDR2 YFSETQ. The CDR3 consists of 14 residues. With 2 bases removed from V and 0 bases from J, the gap between germline ends came to 5 bases. This CDR3 reads CASSFLANTGELFF. The CDR3 nucleotides read TGCGCCAGCAGCTTCCTAGCGAACACCGGGGAGCTGTTTTTT.

This clonotype was counted many times. The V gene is TRBV2, the J gene TRBJ2-5, with a possible D match to TRBD2 (7 bases). Trimming pared 3 bases from V and 5 bases from J, leaving 16 bases between. Germline CDR1 and CDR2: SNHLY and FYNNEI. The CDR3 has 15 residues. CDR3 residues: CASSESGAGDETQYF. The CDR3 nucleotides read TGTGCCAGCAGTGAGTCGGGGGCGGGAGATGAGACCCAGTACTTC.

A word on this clonotype: A junction boundary mismatches the germline segment, possibly from a read error. The rearrangement joins TRBV6-5 to TRBJ2-7; TRBD2 is a possible D gene (7 bases). CDR1 and CDR2 from the germline V gene are MNHEY and SVGAGI. The CDR3 is made up of 16 amino acids. As DNA, the CDR3 is TGTGTCAGCACTGGGGGGGCGACAGAAAACTCCTACGAGCAGTACTTC. This codes for CVSTGGATENSYEQYF.

This clonotype was detected many times. The gene calls are TRBV12-3 or TRBV12-4 and TRBJ2-2; 8 bases fit TRBD1. J lost 5 bases, V lost 11 bases, and 10 bases had no gene match. The CDR3 contains 14 residues. The chain's CDR3 is CAGRQGARTGELFF. CDR3 sequence (DNA): TGTGCCGGCCGGCAGGGGGCGCGAACCGGGGAGCTGTTTTTT.

This clonotype is deemed medium-sized. The V call is TRBV20-1, the J call TRBJ2-1; TRBD2 matches 7 bases. Germline V gene lookup returns CDR1 DFQATT and CDR2 SNEGSKA (reference sequence). There are 12 residues in the CDR3. Losses at the gene ends were 3 bases for V and 7 bases for J; bases not matched to a gene: 3. CDR3 sequence: CSARGGGNEQFF. CDR3 DNA sequence: TGCAGTGCTAGGGGGGGAGGGAATGAGCAGTTCTTC.

This clonotype was seen more than once but under ten times. A much larger clone lies a single base off, so this may be a read error. It is likely a read error, because the conserved phenylalanine at the end of the CDR3 is missing. This chain links TRBV9 with TRBJ2-1; D may be TRBD1 or TRBD2 (5 bases each). V was trimmed by 4 bases and J by 0 bases, leaving 11 bases between them. Germline V gives CDR1 SGDLS, CDR2 YYNGEE. CDR3 length equals 15 residues. This CDR3 is CASSLGPSSYNEQFS. The DNA for the CDR3 is TGTGCCAGCAGCCTGGGACCTAGCTCCTACAATGAGCAGTTCTCC.

The chain carries TRBV29-1 and TRBJ2-7, with TRBD2 identical over 13 bases. The CDR3 loop spans 16 amino acids. From germline, CDR1 is SQVTM and CDR2 ANQGSEA. After removal of 1 base from V and 4 bases from J, the junction contained 7 bases not matched to a gene. CDR3 sequence: CSVEVQTSGRKYEQYF. As DNA, the CDR3 is TGCAGCGTTGAAGTTCAGACTAGCGGGAGGAAATACGAGCAGTACTTC.

This chain links TRBV6-6 with TRBJ2-7; TRBD1 matches at 10 bases. V dropped 7 bases and J dropped 1; count of bases not matched to a gene: 10. The CDR3 totals 16 residues. Germline V CDR1 and CDR2: MNHNY, SVGAGI (reference sequence). In nucleotides, the CDR3 is TGTGCCAGCACCGACTCCGGGACAGGGGTTTCCTACGAGCAGTACTTC. It codes for CASTDSGTGVSYEQYF.

This clonotype was observed at least ten times. The CDR3 DNA reads as TGTGCCAGCAGCTCCATAGGTGGGTCAGGGGCGACCCAGTACTTC. It is translated as CASSSIGGSGATQYF. This rearrangement joins TRBV2 to TRBJ2-5, with a possible D match to TRBD1 (6 bases). Trimming cost V 6 bases and J 7 bases, with 21 bases left between them. Germline CDR1 reads SNHLY; CDR2 reads FYNNEI. This CDR3 contains 15 residues.

This chain connects TRBV7-3 to TRBJ2-7; the D gene is possibly TRBD2 (6 bases). Trimming stripped 4 bases from V and 2 bases from J, with 12 bases between. CDR3 length equals 14 residues. In germline, CDR1 is SGHTA, CDR2 FQGTGA. For the CDR3, the DNA is TGTGCCAGCAGCTGGAGGGACGGTCCCTACGAGCAGTACTTC. This sequence encodes CASSWRDGPYEQYF. Drawing the rest from reference TRBV7-3 and TRBJ2-7, the complete variable domain is GAGVSQTPSNKVTEKGKYVELRCDPISGHTALYWYRQSLGQGPEFLIYFQGTGAADDSGLPNDRFFAVRPEGSVSTLKIQRTERGDSAVYLCASSWRDGPYEQYFGPGTRLTVT.

The sample holds many counts of this clonotype. V gene TRBV28 combines with J gene TRBJ1-2; 7 positions agree with TRBD1. In germline, CDR1 is MDHEN, CDR2 SYDVKM. V shed 3 bases, J shed 4 bases, and the junction held 14 bases outside the gene matches. This CDR3 has 17 amino acids. CDR3 protein: CASSFDTTGVLTYGYTF. CDR3 DNA: TGTGCCAGCAGTTTCGACACAACAGGGGTATTAACCTATGGCTACACCTTC.

In this sample, this clonotype is medium-sized. The CDR3 sequence: CASSSRGRDYGYTF. Here the CDR3 DNA reads TGTGCCAGCAGCAGTCGGGGGCGCGACTATGGCTACACCTTC. The chain uses TRBV28 and TRBJ1-2; a possible D gene is TRBD1 (6 bases). The CDR3 runs 14 residues. Germline V gene lookup returns CDR1 MDHEN and CDR2 SYDVKM. V was clipped by 6 bases and J by 3 bases, with 14 bases between them.

This clonotype was seen at least ten times. The rearrangement uses TRBV6-2 or TRBV6-3 and TRBJ2-7; TRBD2 aligns across 7 bases. The CDR3 has 14 amino acids. CDR1 MNHEY and CDR2 SVGEGT come from the germline V gene. V trimming: 7 bases; J trimming: 3 bases; junction bases outside the gene matches: 9. The CDR3 is CASNWKGRGYEQYF. The CDR3 DNA reads as TGTGCCAGCAATTGGAAGGGGAGGGGCTACGAGCAGTACTTC.

This clonotype has a count of ten or more. The gene calls are TRBV20-1 and TRBJ2-5, with a tentative D call TRBD2 (5 bases). There are 15 residues in the CDR3. The germline CDR1 and CDR2 sequences are DFQATT and SNEGSKA (reference sequence). Trimming removed 3 bases from V and 1 base from J, with 15 bases in between. CDR3 loop: CSASGLAEAQETQYF. The CDR3 nucleotides read TGCAGTGCTAGTGGGCTAGCAGAGGCCCAAGAGACCCAGTACTTC.

This rearrangement joins TRBV20-1 to TRBJ2-7; TRBD2 matches at 9 bases. Per germline, CDR1 DFQATT and CDR2 SNEGSKA (reference sequence). The CDR3 spans 17 residues. V lost 0 bases to trimming and J lost 0 bases; unmatched junction nucleotides: 9. The CDR3 region has the DNA TGCAGTGCTAGAGAGCCGACTAGCGGATACCTCTCCTACGAGCAGTACTTC. The encoded protein is CSAREPTSGYLSYEQYF.

About this clonotype: One end of the junction fails to match germline, which may point to a read error. This chain connects TRBV10-3 to TRBJ2-7; D not resolved. Germline V CDR1 and CDR2: ENHRY, SYGVKD. The CDR3 is 13 amino acids. Here the CDR3 DNA reads TGTGCCATCAGTGAGTCTAGAGGTGACCCCGCTCTCTTC. It encodes CAISESRGDPALF.

This clonotype was observed once. This rearrangement joins TRBV15 to TRBJ2-6; D may correspond to TRBD1 or TRBD2 (5 bases each). Germline V gene data show CDR1 as LNHNV and CDR2 as YYDKDF (reference sequence). Trimming shortened V by 1 base and J by 1 base, and 8 bases separated the two germline ends. The CDR3 covers 16 residues. This chain's CDR3 is CATSRVRESGANVLTF. In DNA, the CDR3 is TGTGCCACCAGCAGAGTCAGGGAGTCTGGGGCCAACGTCCTGACTTTC. The variable domain in full, with the rest retrieved from reference TRBV15 and TRBJ2-6, is DAMVIQNPRYQVTQFGKPVTLSCSQTLNHNVMYWYQQKSSQAPKLLFHYYDKDFNNEADTPDNFQSRRPNTSFCFLDIRSPGLGDTAMYLCATSRVRESGANVLTFGAGSRLTVL.

The chain is built from TRBV7-6 and TRBJ2-1; D gene ambiguous. V shed 5 bases and J shed 7 bases, with 12 bases lying between them. The CDR3 is 13 amino acids. Germline lookup yields CDR1 SGHVS and CDR2 FNYEAQ. The DNA of the CDR3 is TGTGCCAGCAGCCGACGGAGCTGGAATGAGCAGTTCTTC. Translation: CASSRRSWNEQFF.

This clonotype was counted between two and nine times. The genes are TRBV7-9 and TRBJ2-7; D could derive from TRBD1 or TRBD2 (5 bases each). Per germline, CDR1 SEHNR and CDR2 FQNEAQ (reference sequence). The length of the CDR3 is 17 residues. Trimming stripped 2 bases from V and 0 bases from J, with 17 bases between. The CDR3 protein is CASSLPNGEGSSYEQYF. CDR3 nucleotide sequence: TGTGCCAGCAGCTTACCTAATGGAGAGGGGAGCTCCTACGAGCAGTACTTC.

This clonotype is labeled medium-sized. The rearrangement links TRBV19 to TRBJ1-2; D perhaps matches TRBD1 (6 bases). The germline V gene has CDR1 LNHDA and CDR2 SQIVND (reference sequence). CDR3 length equals 11 residues. With 5 bases removed from V and 8 bases from J, the gap between germline ends came to 9 bases. DNA for the CDR3: TGTGCCAGTAGTGCGACAGGCGGCTACACCTTC. It encodes CASSATGGYTF.

This chain connects TRBV29-1 to TRBJ2-7, with 9 bases lining up with TRBD2. This CDR3 is 13 amino acids long. V was pared by 7 bases and J by 2 bases, with 6 bases of the junction left unmatched. Germline CDR1 reads SQVTM; CDR2 reads ANQGSEA. This CDR3 reads CSARLAATYEQYF. The CDR3 coding sequence is TGCAGCGCAAGACTAGCGGCAACCTACGAGCAGTACTTC.

This clonotype was counted only a few times. The rearrangement links TRBV27 to TRBJ2-5, with 8 nucleotides matching TRBD1. Germline-derived CDR1 and CDR2 are MNHEY and SMNVEV (reference sequence). The V gene end was trimmed by 5 bases and the J gene end by 3 bases; junction bases not matched to a gene: 8. CDR3 length: 15 residues. Here the CDR3 DNA reads TGTGCCAGCAGTCCCTGGACAGGGACCGAAGAGACCCAGTACTTC. Translated: CASSPWTGTEETQYF.

V gene TRBV6-1 combines with J gene TRBJ2-7, with TRBD2 matching over 12 bases. The germline gives CDR1 MNHNS, CDR2 SASEGT. The CDR3 covers 11 residues. V was clipped by 7 bases and J by 10 bases; unmatched bases: 2. For the CDR3, the DNA is TGTGCCAGCAAGACTAGCGGGAGACAGTACTTC. This translates into CASKTSGRQYF.